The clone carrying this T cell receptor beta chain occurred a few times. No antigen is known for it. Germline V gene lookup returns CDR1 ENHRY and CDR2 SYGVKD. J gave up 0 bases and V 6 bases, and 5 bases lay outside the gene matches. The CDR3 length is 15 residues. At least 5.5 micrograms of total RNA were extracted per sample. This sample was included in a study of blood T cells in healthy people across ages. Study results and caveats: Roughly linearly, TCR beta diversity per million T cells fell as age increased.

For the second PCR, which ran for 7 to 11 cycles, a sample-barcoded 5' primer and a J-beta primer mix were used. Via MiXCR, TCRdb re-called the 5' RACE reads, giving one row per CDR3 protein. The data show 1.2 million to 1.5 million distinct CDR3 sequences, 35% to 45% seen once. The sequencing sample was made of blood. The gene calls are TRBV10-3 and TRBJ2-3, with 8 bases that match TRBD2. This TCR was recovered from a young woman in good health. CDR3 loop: CAISGAGASTDTQYF. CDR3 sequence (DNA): TGTGCCATCAGCGGAGCGGGGGCTAGCACAGATACGCAGTATTTT.